This T cell receptor beta chain emerged from a study of identical twins (dated by TCRdb to 2016 to 2018). Some background on the complete study: The study deep-sequenced TCR alpha and beta repertoires from monozygotic twins, unrelated adults of various ages and cord blood to test whether fetal clonotypes persist. Replicate twin experiments were performed at different times using different library preparation protocols to rule out contamination.

This clonotype was seen a few times. It lacks a known antigen. No base quality information exists; no much larger clone differs at one position. What the research found in general, with its limitations: Recombination models systematically underestimated out-of-frame TCR alpha sharing in monozygotic twins but agreed with sharing between unrelated individuals. The excess sharing between twins in beta out-of-frame sequences was weaker because fewer shared sequences reduced the signal-to-noise ratio. Because the same donors could not be followed over many years, the conclusions depended on cross-sectional statistical analysis. Fewer insertions were carried by abundant cord blood beta clonotypes; a weaker similar trend was observed in young adult naive repertoires, while no such trend was observed in memory repertoires. Invariant T cells such as MAIT and iNKT could partly confound zero-insertion analyses, although diverse VJ usage argued against such confounding for most clonotypes. Out-of-frame TCR alpha sequences shared between twins showed an excess of low generation-probability sequences compared with coincidental sharing between unrelated individuals.

Clipping removes 7 bases from V and 2 bases from J, with 4 as the unmatched junction base count. The CDR3 starts with the cysteine, ends with the phenylalanine, and has 12 residues. Only the CDR3 DNA is retained, 36 bases long and in frame from the first base. From the germline V gene (reference sequence), CDR1 is DFQATT and CDR2 is SNEGSKA. The library was made by 5' RACE. Sequencing took place on an Illumina HiSeq 2000. Template switching added a universal primer binding site, and the final cDNA carried a unique molecular identifier that allowed TCR cDNA molecules to be counted accurately. Specific primers in the conserved constant-segment region were used to synthesize first-strand cDNA for TCR alpha and beta chains. Each cDNA library was double barcoded, with a SMART-Mk sample barcode plus Illumina barcodes, to control for contamination. TruSeq adapter sequences and Illumina sample barcodes were added in two successive PCR steps. The Illumina HiSeq platform was used with custom primers to sequence TCR alpha and beta cDNA libraries. As for the original processing: MiGEC processed the raw reads to extract unique molecular identifiers, while MiXCR was used to determine the CDR3 positions. Recombination models were inferred per individual with the repgenHMM and IGoR tools using an EM algorithm. The analysis of shared clonotypes was done with the tcR package in R, with sharing normalized by the product of cloneset sizes. To study raw recombination free of thymic and clonal selection effects, out-of-frame nonproductive sequences were analyzed. Clones were called with MiXCR by TCRdb after fastp trimmed the public reads at Q25, and only in-frame beta chains were retained. Entries are consolidated by CDR3 protein sequence, retaining the most common genes and DNA. V and J calls and clone size were set by TCRdb, not the authors. The sample contains a few hundred thousand distinct CDR3 sequences, 9.6% of them found a single time. Together, the top ten hold around 3.1% of the sample.

Every donor in the study was a healthy Caucasian. The twin cohort consisted of three pairs of female monozygotic twins, all aged roughly 18 to 29 years. The RNA used for TCR libraries was isolated from peripheral blood mononuclear cells. A further study also used this sample, focusing on yellow fever vaccine responses in identical twins. That second publication adds: The T cell response to vaccination in identical twins was reported by the authors to appear partly convergent and partly personalized. The study precisely tracked vaccine-responding T cell clones in identical twins.

The sequenced material came from PBMCs. The receptor comes from a woman aged 18-29 years in good health. This chain joins TRBV20-1 to TRBJ2-7, with 8 central nucleotides matching TRBD2. Read as DNA, the sequence is TGCAGTGGACTAGCGAATACCTACGAGCAGTACTTC. The resulting protein is CSGLANTYEQYF.